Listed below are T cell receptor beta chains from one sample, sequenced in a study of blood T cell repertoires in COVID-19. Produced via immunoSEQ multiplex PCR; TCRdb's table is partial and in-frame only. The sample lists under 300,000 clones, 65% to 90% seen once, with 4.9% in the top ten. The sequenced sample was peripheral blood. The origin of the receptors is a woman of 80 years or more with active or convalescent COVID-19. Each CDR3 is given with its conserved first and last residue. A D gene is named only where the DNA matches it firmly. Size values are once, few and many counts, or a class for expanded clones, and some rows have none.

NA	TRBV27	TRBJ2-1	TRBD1	CASSLSVGQGGANEQFF	TGTGCCAGCAGTTTATCGGTGGGACAGGGGGGGGCCAATGAGCAGTTCTTC
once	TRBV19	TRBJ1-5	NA	CASSLGGISQPQHF	TGTGCCAGTAGCCTTGGGGGGATTAGTCAGCCCCAGCATTTT
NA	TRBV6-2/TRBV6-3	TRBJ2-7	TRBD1	CASSVFRGPYEQYF	TGTGCCAGCAGTGTTTTCAGGGGGCCCTACGAGCAGTACTTC
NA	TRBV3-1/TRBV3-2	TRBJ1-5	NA	CASSQDHSNQPQHF	TGTGCCAGCAGCCAAGATCATAGCAATCAGCCCCAGCATTTT
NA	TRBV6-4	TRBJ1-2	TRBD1	CASSDPGQGGGYTF	TGTGCCAGCAGTGACCCAGGACAGGGCGGCGGCTACACCTTC
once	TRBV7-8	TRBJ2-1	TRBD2	CASFPKGPGGNEQFF	TGTGCCAGCTTCCCAAAGGGACCGGGGGGGAATGAGCAGTTCTTC
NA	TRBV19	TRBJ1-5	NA	CASTPPGGSGNQPQHF	TGTGCCAGTACCCCTCCTGGGGGCTCTGGCAATCAGCCCCAGCATTTT
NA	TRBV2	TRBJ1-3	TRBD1	CASKLRTGTGNTIYF	TGTGCCAGCAAATTACGGACAGGGACGGGAAACACCATATATTTT
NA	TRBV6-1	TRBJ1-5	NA	CASSEALGQRVGQPQHF	TGTGCCAGCAGTGAAGCGCTCGGACAGAGGGTTGGTCAGCCCCAGCATTTT
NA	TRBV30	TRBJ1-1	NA	CAWTRWGVNTEAFF	TGTGCCTGGACCCGCTGGGGGGTGAACACTGAAGCTTTCTTT
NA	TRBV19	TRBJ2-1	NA	CASNRQGINNEQFF	TGTGCCAGTAACCGCCAGGGGATTAACAATGAGCAGTTCTTC
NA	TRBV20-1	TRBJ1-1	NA	CSAPPSEAFF	TGCAGTGCCCCCCCTTCGGAAGCTTTCTTT
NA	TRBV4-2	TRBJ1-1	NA	CASSQQALNTEAFF	TGTGCCAGCAGCCAACAAGCTTTGAACACTGAAGCTTTCTTT
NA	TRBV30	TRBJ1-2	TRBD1	CAFSDRDYGYTF	TGTGCCTTCTCCGACAGGGACTATGGCTACACCTTC
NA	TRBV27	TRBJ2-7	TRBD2	CASSFGTTYEQYF	TGTGCCAGCAGTTTCGGGACTACCTACGAGCAGTACTTC
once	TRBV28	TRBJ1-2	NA	CASSSHHRVSYGYTF	TGTGCCAGCAGTTCCCACCACAGGGTTAGCTATGGCTACACCTTC
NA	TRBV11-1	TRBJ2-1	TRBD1	CASSRTGTGGYNEQFF	TGTGCCAGCAGCCGTACCGGGACAGGGGGCTACAATGAGCAGTTCTTC
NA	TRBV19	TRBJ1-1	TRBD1	CASSIGGTVNTEAFF	TGTGCCAGTAGTATAGGGGGGACAGTGAACACTGAAGCTTTCTTT
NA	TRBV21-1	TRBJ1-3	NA	CASSRGQKSSGNTIYF	TGTGCCAGCAGCAGGGGACAGAAGAGCTCTGGAAACACCATATATTTT
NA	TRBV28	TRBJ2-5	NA	CASRESVETQYF	TGTGCCAGCAGGGAGTCGGTTGAGACCCAGTACTTC
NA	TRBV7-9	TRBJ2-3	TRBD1	CASSPLGRAGGFRADTQYF	TGTGCCAGCAGCCCCCTTGGTAGGGCAGGGGGCTTTCGGGCAGATACGCAGTATTTT
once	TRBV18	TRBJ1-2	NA	CASSPGILQGYTF	TGTGCCAGCTCCCCCGGGATACTACAAGGCTACACCTTC
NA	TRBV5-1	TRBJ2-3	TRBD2	CASSPGGDTQYF	TGCGCCAGCAGCCCGGGGGGGGATACGCAGTATTTT
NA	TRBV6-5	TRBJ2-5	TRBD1	CASSYGTGVQETQYF	TGTGCCAGCAGTTACGGGACAGGGGTCCAAGAGACCCAGTACTTC
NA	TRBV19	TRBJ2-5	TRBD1	CASRLTGEETQYF	TGTGCCAGTAGACTGACAGGGGAAGAGACCCAGTACTTC
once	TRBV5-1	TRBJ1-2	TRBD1	CASSEGTAPYGYTF	TGCGCCAGCAGCGAAGGGACAGCTCCTTATGGCTACACCTTC
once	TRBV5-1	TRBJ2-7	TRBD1	CASATGTGSYEQYF	TGCGCCAGCGCAACCGGGACAGGGAGTTACGAGCAGTACTTC
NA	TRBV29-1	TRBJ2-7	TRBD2	CSVVIPLGGYYEQYF	TGCAGCGTTGTGATCCCATTGGGGGGGTACTACGAGCAGTACTTC
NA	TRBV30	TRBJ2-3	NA	CAWSVASTDTQYF	TGTGCCTGGAGTGTAGCGTCCACAGATACGCAGTATTTT
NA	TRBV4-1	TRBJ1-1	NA	CASSQGGNVGGGGTEAFF	TGCGCCAGCAGCCAAGGAGGGAACGTCGGCGGGGGGGGCACTGAAGCTTTCTTT
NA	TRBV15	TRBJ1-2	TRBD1	CATSRYRGDGYTF	TGTGCCACCAGCAGATACAGGGGAGACGGCTACACCTTC
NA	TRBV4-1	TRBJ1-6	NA	CASSQVAMRSYNSPLHF	TGCGCCAGCAGCCAAGTCGCAATGCGATCCTATAATTCACCCCTCCACTTT
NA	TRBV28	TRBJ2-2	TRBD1	CASSLSGTAITGELFF	TGTGCCAGCAGTTTATCCGGGACAGCCATCACCGGGGAGCTGTTTTTT
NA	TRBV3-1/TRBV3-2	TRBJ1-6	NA	CASSQGTSYSPLHF	TGTGCCAGCAGCCAGGGGACAAGCTATTCACCCCTCCACTTT
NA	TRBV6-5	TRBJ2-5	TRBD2	CASRGTSQETQYF	TGTGCCAGCAGGGGGACTAGCCAAGAGACCCAGTACTTC
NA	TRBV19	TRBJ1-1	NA	CASSIDPRQGAYREAFF	TGTGCCAGTAGTATAGATCCCCGGCAGGGTGCGTACCGAGAAGCTTTCTTT
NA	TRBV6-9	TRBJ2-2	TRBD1	CASYRTGVTGELFF	TGTGCCAGCTACAGGACAGGGGTGACCGGGGAGCTGTTTTTT
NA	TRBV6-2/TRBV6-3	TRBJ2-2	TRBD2	CASSHGAHGGMPGELFF	TGTGCCAGCAGCCACGGGGCCCACGGGGGGATGCCCGGGGAGCTGTTTTTT
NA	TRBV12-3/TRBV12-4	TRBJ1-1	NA	CAARSRGGLAFF	TGTGCCGCCCGTAGTCGTGGAGGGCTTGCTTTCTTT
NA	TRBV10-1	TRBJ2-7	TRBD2	CASSDILAGGSYEQYF	TGCGCCAGCAGTGATATTTTAGCGGGGGGATCCTACGAGCAGTACTTC
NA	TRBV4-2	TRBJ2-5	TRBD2	CASSQDLGGRGETQYF	TGTGCCAGCAGCCAAGATCTGGGCGGGAGGGGAGAGACCCAGTACTTC
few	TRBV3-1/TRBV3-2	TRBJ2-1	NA	CASSQDRGWVNEQFF	TGTGCCAGCAGCCAAGATAGAGGTTGGGTGAATGAGCAGTTCTTC
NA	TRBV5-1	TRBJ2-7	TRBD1	CASSGGQGYEQYF	TGCGCCAGCAGCGGTGGACAGGGGTACGAGCAGTACTTC